This entry concerns a single T cell receptor (beta chain). Its target antigen remains unknown. No clone much larger than this one lies a single base away; base qualities are absent. The treatment or condition label here, explained by the study, means: live attenuated yellow fever vaccine strain. PBMCs were isolated from peripheral blood using a standard Ficoll-Paque protocol. Dynabeads CD4 and CD8 positive selection kits were used to isolate CD4 and CD8 T-cell fractions. TriZol was used to extract RNA from bulk PBMCs, from CD4 and CD8 fractions, and from dextramer-positive and dextramer-negative fractions. The sample comes from a study of T cells after yellow fever vaccination (dated by TCRdb to the late 2010s). About the full investigation: The SMART-Seq v4 Ultra Low Input RNA kit was used to prepare libraries from fractions with low cell numbers. Bulk TCR alpha and beta repertoires were sequenced longitudinally to track T-cell clones before and after primary and booster YFV17D yellow fever vaccination. Two healthy male donors, one aged 18 to 30 and one aged 30 to 40 years, were included in the cohort. Blood was collected at multiple timepoints before and after primary and secondary immunization, and bulk PBMC replicates and cell subsets were isolated.

The sequencer was an Illumina NovaSeq 6000. TCR cDNA was synthesized by 5'RACE template switching, which introduced a universal primer site and unique molecular identifiers. Priming of cDNA synthesis was performed from both the TCR alpha and TCR beta constant segments. Libraries were amplified in two PCR steps, with sample barcodes and sequencing adapters added in the second step. Sequencing of libraries was done on Illumina HiSeq 2500 (2x100 bp) or NovaSeq (2x150 bp). Concerning the study's data processing: MIGEC was used to demultiplex reads and collapse the reads into UMI consensus sequences, and MiXCR was used for V(D)J alignment. Using edgeR on replicate PBMC samples, clonotypes were called vaccine-responding if FDR was below 0.01 and the log2 fold change was above 5 up to day 15. Each bulk clonotype was labeled CD4 or CD8 based on which sequenced repertoire, CD4 or CD8, contained the clonotype at higher abundance. TCRdb cleaned the public reads at Q25 with fastp, built clones with MiXCR and kept in-frame beta chains. Rows with a matching CDR3 protein are joined into one entry that keeps the most common DNA and genes. Clone size and V and J calls follow TCRdb, not the original study. Counted in this sample were a few hundred thousand distinct CDR3 sequences; around 12% of them appeared once. In total, the top ten clones hold 3.2% of the sample.

The full study reports these points: After the booster, most of the clones that had expanded following primary vaccination were detected again (roughly 97% of CD4 and around 90% of CD8), which suggests that memory was broadly maintained. A small fraction of clonotypes showed up in both the CD4 and CD8 compartments, probably as a result of convergent recombination. Because the study included only a couple of donors, the extent to which the findings can be generalized is limited. Compared with the primary T-cell response, the secondary T-cell response was faster but weaker, reaching its peak on day 5 rather than on day 15. Computational filtering was needed because FACS-sorted repertoires could contain abundant contaminating clonotypes from the bulk population.

The CDR3 sequence holds 14 residues, the cysteine and phenylalanine included. Of the read, only the CDR3 DNA is kept; its 42 bases are in frame from base 1. Sequences DFQATT (CDR1) and SNEGSKA (CDR2) are obtained from the germline V gene (reference sequence). This chain is built from TRBV20-1 and TRBJ1-1; a stretch of 8 junction bases matches TRBD1. The receptor comes from a man between 18 and 35 years old who received the YFV17D yellow fever vaccine. The input for sequencing was CD4+ T cells sorted from PBMCs, taken 15 days after the yellow fever booster vaccination. At the DNA level, the sequence is TGCAGAGCTGTCTCAGGGGGCCCCTACACTGAAGCTTTCTTT. It encodes CRAVSGGPYTEAFF.